Shown below are 5 T cell receptor beta chains from a single sample sequenced in a study of T cells in Graves' hyperthyroidism and ophthalmopathy. Amplified regions were TCR beta CDR3 sequences from RNA transcripts. First-round RT-PCR targeting the TCR CDR3 was performed with the HTBI primer set. TCRdb passed the multiplex PCR reads through MiXCR, listing each CDR3 protein once. Of 300,000 to 350,000 distinct CDR3 sequences in the sample, under 25% were seen once. The sequenced material came from blood. The receptors were sampled from a woman aged 45-59 years with Graves' hyperthyroidism.

There are many counts of this clonotype. This sequence joins TRBV29-1 and TRBJ1-5; 7 nucleotides line up with TRBD1. The CDR3 totals 11 residues. Germline V lookup: CDR1 SQVTM, CDR2 ANQGSEA. The trim removed 6 bases at V and 4 bases at J, leaving 0 bases unmatched. The CDR3 nucleotides read TGCAGCGTGACAGGGAATCAGCCCCAGCATTTT. Translated, it gives CSVTGNQPQHF.

This clonotype was found many times. This rearrangement joins TRBV6-1 to TRBJ1-1, with 7 bases that match TRBD1. This CDR3 has 15 residues. J was trimmed by 4 bases and V by 7 bases; bases with no gene match: 12. Germline CDR1 reads MNHNS; CDR2 reads SASEGT. In DNA, the CDR3 is TGTGCCAGCACAGAGGGGGACAGATTGAGCACTGAAGCTTTCTTT. Encoded protein: CASTEGDRLSTEAFF.

In this sample, this clonotype turned up many times. The chain is built from TRBV5-1 and TRBJ2-7; TRBD2 might be the D (6 bases). The CDR3 is 14 residues long. The ends were cut back, 0 bases at V and 4 bases at J, with 11 bases in the middle. CDR1 is SGHRS, CDR2 YFSETQ, per germline. This CDR3 reads CASSLVRESYEQYF. The DNA of the CDR3 is TGCGCCAGCAGCTTGGTCCGGGAGAGTTACGAGCAGTACTTC.

This clonotype was seen ten or more times. V is TRBV19 and J is TRBJ2-1; maybe TRBD2 (5 bases). The CDR3 length is 17 residues. V lost 0 bases to trimming and J lost 0 bases, with 12 bases between them. Germline CDR1 LNHDA, CDR2 SQIVND (reference sequence). This chain's CDR3 is CASSIEGFSGSYNEQFF. CDR3 coding DNA: TGTGCCAGTAGTATAGAAGGATTCAGCGGCTCCTACAATGAGCAGTTCTTC.

This clonotype was recorded at least ten times. V and J are TRBV11-2 and TRBJ1-2; the D gene is possibly TRBD1 (6 bases). Germline V gene lookup returns CDR1 SGHAT and CDR2 FQNNGV. CDR3 size: 13 residues. Trimming took off 0 bases at V and 5 bases at J, with 7 bases between the two ends. CDR3 coding DNA: TGTGCCAGCAGCTTAGACGGACAGTATGGCTACACCTTC. This sequence encodes CASSLDGQYGYTF.